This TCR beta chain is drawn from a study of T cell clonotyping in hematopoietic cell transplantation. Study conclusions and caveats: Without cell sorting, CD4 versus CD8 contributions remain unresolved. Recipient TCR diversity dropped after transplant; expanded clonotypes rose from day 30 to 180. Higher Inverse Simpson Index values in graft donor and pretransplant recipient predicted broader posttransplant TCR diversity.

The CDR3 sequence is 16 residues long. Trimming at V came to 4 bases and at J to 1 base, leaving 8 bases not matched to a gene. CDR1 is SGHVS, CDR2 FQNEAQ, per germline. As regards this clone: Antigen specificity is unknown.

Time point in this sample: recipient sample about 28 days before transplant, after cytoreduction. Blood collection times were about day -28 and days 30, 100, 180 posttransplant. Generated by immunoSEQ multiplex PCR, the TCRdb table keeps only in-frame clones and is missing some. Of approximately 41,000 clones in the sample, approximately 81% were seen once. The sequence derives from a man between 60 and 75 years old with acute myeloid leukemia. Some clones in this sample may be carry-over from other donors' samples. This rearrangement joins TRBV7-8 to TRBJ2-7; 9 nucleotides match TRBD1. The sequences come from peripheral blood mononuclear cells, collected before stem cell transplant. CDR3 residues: CASSSPETGGSYEQYF. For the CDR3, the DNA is TGTGCCAGCAGCTCTCCAGAGACAGGGGGGTCCTACGAGCAGTACTTC. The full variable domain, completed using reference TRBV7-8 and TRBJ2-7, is GAGVSQSPRYKVAKRGQDVALRCDPISGHVSLFWYQQALGQGPEFLTYFQNEAQLDKSGLPSDRFFAERPEGSVSTLKIQRTQQEDSAVYLCASSSPETGGSYEQYFGPGTRLTVT.